One and the same sample provided the 32 T cell receptor beta chains below, sequenced in a study of T cells after somatic rescue of genetic block. Clones were sequenced by immunoSEQ multiplex PCR, and TCRdb holds only the in-frame ones, with some missing. The table records roughly 55,000 clones, 90% to 96% of them present only once. Sequencing used peripheral blood mononuclear cells (PBMCs). Receptor source: a child under two years old.

V and J are TRBV27 and TRBJ2-6; D is unresolved. The CDR3 totals 13 residues. The V end lost 6 bases, the J end lost 0 bases, and 3 bases lay between the germline ends. Germline V gene data show CDR1 as MNHEY and CDR2 as SMNVEV (reference sequence). CDR3 amino acids: CASRASGANVLTF. The CDR3 nucleotides are TGTGCCAGCAGGGCCTCTGGGGCCAACGTCCTGACTTTC.

The chain links TRBV5-4 to TRBJ2-3; 8 nucleotides line up with TRBD2. V shed 4 bases, J shed 1 base, and the junction held 8 bases outside the gene matches. CDR3 length: 16 residues. The germline gives CDR1 SGHNT, CDR2 YYREEE (reference sequence). CDR3 region: CASSISGRRGTDTQYF. CDR3 sequence (DNA): TGTGCCAGCAGCATAAGCGGGAGACGTGGCACAGATACGCAGTATTTT.

This chain links TRBV5-1 with TRBJ2-7; 11 bases align to TRBD2. Per the germline V gene, CDR1 is SGHRS and CDR2 is YFSETQ. Trimming removed 4 bases from V and 5 bases from J; junction bases left unmatched: 8. The CDR3 sequence is 15 residues long. The CDR3 loop is CASSATSGILDEQYF. The CDR3 bases are TGCGCCAGCAGCGCGACTAGCGGGATACTCGACGAGCAGTACTTC.

The J gene is TRBJ2-7, the V gene TRBV27; TRBD1 is a possible D gene (6 bases). V was cut by 6 bases and J by 0 bases, with 15 bases left in between. CDR1 and CDR2 from the germline V gene are MNHEY and SMNVEV (reference sequence). The CDR3 consists of 15 residues. CDR3 sequence (DNA): TGTGCCAGCAGGATAGACAGGATTAGCTCCTACGAGCAGTACTTC. This codes for CASRIDRISSYEQYF.

This clone was detected only a few times. V usage is TRBV19 and J usage is TRBJ1-5, with 10 bases aligning to TRBD1. V lost 6 bases, J lost 7 bases, and 0 bases stayed unmatched. Germline-derived CDR1 and CDR2 are LNHDA and SQIVND (reference sequence). CDR3 size: 12 residues. CDR3 amino acids: CASRTGGQPQHF. As DNA, the CDR3 is TGTGCCAGTAGGACAGGGGGCCAGCCCCAGCATTTT. Full variable domain (remainder filled in from reference TRBV19 and TRBJ1-5): DGGITQSPKYLFRKEGQNVTLSCEQNLNHDAMYWYRQDPGQGLRLIYYSQIVNDFQKGDIAEGYSVSREKKESFPLTVTSAQKNPTAFYLCASRTGGQPQHFGDGTRLSIL.

The chain couples TRBV5-5 to TRBJ2-3; 7 nucleotides match TRBD2. Trimming removed 2 bases from V and 5 bases from J; junction bases left unmatched: 5. CDR3 size: 14 residues. From germline, CDR1 is SGHKS and CDR2 YYEKEE (reference sequence). The CDR3 is CASSFEGLEDTQYF. CDR3 nucleotide sequence: TGTGCCAGCAGCTTTGAAGGACTAGAAGATACGCAGTATTTT.

V usage is TRBV7-9 and J usage is TRBJ1-3; a possible D gene is TRBD1 (5 bases). The ends were cut back, 5 bases at V and 0 bases at J, with 11 bases in the middle. The CDR3 runs 15 residues. Per the germline V gene, CDR1 is SEHNR and CDR2 is FQNEAQ (reference sequence). The chain's CDR3 is CASSPQGHSGNTIYF. CDR3 sequence (DNA): TGTGCCAGCAGCCCACAAGGACACTCTGGAAACACCATATATTTT.

V gene TRBV9 combines with J gene TRBJ2-1, with 16 bases that match TRBD2. The CDR3 length is 18 residues. The V segment lost 3 bases and the J segment 2 bases; nucleotides outside the gene matches: 5. Germline V lookup: CDR1 SGDLS, CDR2 YYNGEE. CDR3 region: CASSGGTSGRGTYNEQFF. CDR3 sequence (DNA): TGTGCCAGCAGCGGCGGGACTAGCGGGAGGGGGACCTACAATGAGCAGTTCTTC.

The gene calls are TRBV28 and TRBJ2-7, with D possibly TRBD2 on 6 matching bases. The CDR3 loop spans 13 amino acids. In germline, CDR1 is MDHEN, CDR2 SYDVKM. V lost 7 bases to trimming and J lost 3 bases, with 13 bases between them. CDR3 sequence (DNA): TGTGCCAGCAATTCGGGACTCATCTACGAGCAGTACTTC. This encodes CASNSGLIYEQYF.

The chain uses TRBV11-2 and TRBJ1-1; TRBD1 might be the D (5 bases). The ends were cut back, 2 bases at V and 1 base at J, with 8 bases in the middle. Germline CDR1 is SGHAT and CDR2 is FQNNGV. The CDR3 spans 14 residues. The CDR3 bases are TGTGCCAGCAGCTTAATGGGGGGGAACACTGAAGCTTTCTTT. It encodes CASSLMGGNTEAFF.

The chain uses TRBV30 and TRBJ1-1, with unresolved D. The CDR3 runs to 14 residues. The germline gives CDR1 GTSNPN, CDR2 SVGIG (reference sequence). V lost 0 bases and J 1 base, leaving 9 bases between the germline ends. The CDR3 spells CAWSVAGGNTEAFF. The DNA for the CDR3 is TGTGCCTGGAGTGTAGCCGGTGGGAACACTGAAGCTTTCTTT. Complete variable domain (other parts from reference TRBV30 and TRBJ1-1): SQTIHQWPATLVQPVGSPLSLECTVEGTSNPNLYWYRQAAGRGLQLLFYSVGIGQISSEVPQNLSASRPQDRQFILSSKKLLLSDSGFYLCAWSVAGGNTEAFFGQGTRLTVV.

This clone was counted once. This CDR3 reads CASSVLGNTEAFF. The CDR3 DNA is TGTGCCAGCAGTGTTTTGGGGAACACTGAAGCTTTCTTT. The V gene is TRBV6-1, the J gene TRBJ1-1; D not resolved. The CDR3 length is 13 residues. Deletions cut 4 bases from V and 1 base from J, with 7 bases between. The germline V gene encodes CDR1 MNHNS and CDR2 SASEGT.

The gene calls are TRBV9 and TRBJ2-1; D uncertain. Germline-derived CDR1 and CDR2 are SGDLS and YYNGEE. This CDR3 spans 13 amino acids. V was shortened by 0 bases and J by 8 bases, with 9 bases between the two germline ends. The CDR3 protein is CASSVEAWDEQFF. CDR3 sequence (DNA): TGTGCCAGCAGCGTAGAAGCCTGGGATGAGCAGTTCTTC.

This rearrangement joins TRBV7-9 to TRBJ2-7; 12 nucleotides agree with TRBD1. The CDR3 covers 16 residues. After removal of 5 bases from V and 1 base from J, the junction contained 6 bases not matched to a gene. The germline V gene has CDR1 SEHNR and CDR2 FQNEAQ (reference sequence). The CDR3 coding sequence is TGTGCCAGCAGCCAGCGGGACAGGGGGCCATCCTACGAGCAGTACTTC. As protein: CASSQRDRGPSYEQYF.

This chain links TRBV5-1 with TRBJ1-1; D possibly corresponds to TRBD1 (5 bases). Germline assignment: CDR1 SGHRS and CDR2 YFSETQ. The CDR3 spans 14 residues. V dropped 0 bases and J dropped 1 base, with 7 bases sitting between them. The CDR3 sequence: CASSLAQGNTEAFF. The CDR3 nucleotides are TGCGCCAGCAGCTTGGCCCAGGGGAACACTGAAGCTTTCTTT.

V usage is TRBV6-4 and J usage is TRBJ2-1; 8 bases map to TRBD2. CDR3 length: 16 amino acids. Germline CDR1 and CDR2: MRHNA and SNTAGT. The trim removed 3 bases at V and 4 bases at J, leaving 8 bases unmatched. The chain's CDR3 is CASSEGYTSGYNEQFF. DNA for the CDR3: TGTGCCAGCAGTGAGGGATATACTAGCGGTTACAATGAGCAGTTCTTC.

The count of this clone is one. The V and J genes are TRBV19 and TRBJ2-7; 10 bases map to TRBD2. CDR3 size: 14 residues. Germline V gene lookup returns CDR1 LNHDA and CDR2 SQIVND (reference sequence). The J segment lost 2 bases and the V segment lost 5 bases, leaving 3 bases of the junction unmatched. The CDR3 protein is CASSRAGGPYEQYF. For the CDR3, the DNA is TGTGCCAGTAGTCGAGCGGGAGGGCCCTACGAGCAGTACTTC.

The chain recombines TRBV7-9 with TRBJ2-2, with 15 nucleotides matching TRBD2. Germline trimming cut 3 bases from V and 3 bases from J; bases unmatched to any gene: 5. The CDR3 sequence is 18 residues long. Germline assignment: CDR1 SEHNR and CDR2 FQNEAQ (reference sequence). The CDR3 here is CASSFGLAGGRDTGELFF. Written as DNA, the CDR3 is TGTGCCAGCAGCTTTGGACTAGCGGGAGGGCGAGACACCGGGGAGCTGTTTTTT.

The chain is built from TRBV7-9 and TRBJ2-5, with 9 bases that match TRBD2. V dropped 1 base and J dropped 2; count of bases not matched to a gene: 5. Germline assignment: CDR1 SEHNR and CDR2 FQNEAQ (reference sequence). This CDR3 is built from 16 residues. Written as DNA, the CDR3 is TGTGCCAGCAGCTTAGATGTAGCGGGGGCTCAAGAGACCCAGTACTTC. This encodes CASSLDVAGAQETQYF.

The chain has TRBV13 and TRBJ2-5; TRBD2 agrees at 7 bases. CDR3 length equals 13 residues. The germline gives CDR1 PRHDT, CDR2 FYEKMQ (reference sequence). Unmatched junction bases numbered 4, after V lost 5 bases and J lost 4 bases. CDR3 sequence: CASSLRTRETQYF. The CDR3, as DNA: TGTGCCAGCAGCCTTAGGACTAGAGAGACCCAGTACTTC.

V and J are TRBV6-1 and TRBJ2-4, with D unresolved. V was clipped by 3 bases and J by 1 base, with 4 bases between them. From germline, CDR1 is MNHNS and CDR2 SASEGT. CDR3 length equals 13 residues. CDR3 in amino acids: CASSDRAKNIQYF. DNA of the CDR3: TGTGCCAGCAGTGACAGGGCCAAAAACATTCAGTACTTC.

This clone was detected once. The V gene is TRBV5-4, the J gene TRBJ2-7; 15 positions agree with TRBD2. Germline V gene data show CDR1 as SGHNT and CDR2 as YYREEE (reference sequence). This CDR3 comprises 16 residues. Trimming cost V 4 bases and J 3 bases; bases outside gene matches: 5. CDR3 nucleotides: TGTGCCAGCAGCCGGACTAGCGGGAGGGCGAGCTACGAGCAGTACTTC. Amino acid sequence: CASSRTSGRASYEQYF.

CDR3 region: CASSQDMEEKLFF. CDR3 DNA: TGCGCCAGCAGCCAAGATATGGAGGAAAAACTGTTTTTT. V usage is TRBV4-1 and J usage is TRBJ1-4; D gene ambiguous. The V end lost 0 bases, the J end lost 8 bases, and 7 bases lay between the germline ends. The CDR3 covers 13 residues. CDR1 is MGHRA and CDR2 is YSYEKL in the germline V gene.

The chain has TRBV4-2 and TRBJ2-3; TRBD2 aligns across 9 bases. The junction had 0 bases not matched to a gene; V was cut back by 4 bases and J by 1 base. This CDR3 spans 14 amino acids. Germline loops: CDR1 LGHNA, CDR2 YNFKEQ. The CDR3: CASSRTSGTDTQYF. For the CDR3, the DNA is TGTGCCAGCAGCCGGACTAGCGGCACAGATACGCAGTATTTT.

The rearrangement uses TRBV5-6 and TRBJ2-3; 9 bases fit TRBD2. Germline V lookup: CDR1 SGHDT, CDR2 YYEEEE. The CDR3 length is 12 residues. V lost 4 bases and J lost 9; bases outside the gene matches: 3. The chain's CDR3 is CASSDSGRTQYF. The CDR3, as DNA: TGTGCCAGCAGCGACAGCGGGAGGACGCAGTATTTT. The full variable domain, completed using reference TRBV5-6 and TRBJ2-3, is DAGVTQSPTHLIKTRGQQVTLRCSPKSGHDTVSWYQQALGQGPQFIFQYYEEEERQRGNFPDRFSGHQFPNYSSELNVNALLLGDSALYLCASSDSGRTQYFGPGTRLTVL.

This chain joins TRBV4-1 and TRBJ1-1; 11 nucleotides line up with TRBD1. The J segment lost 5 bases and the V segment lost 4 bases, leaving 15 bases of the junction unmatched. Germline V gene data show CDR1 as MGHRA and CDR2 as YSYEKL. The CDR3 has 18 amino acids. Written as DNA, the CDR3 is TGCGCCAGCAGCCTAGAAGGCCGGGACAGGGGGGAGAGAACTGAAGCTTTCTTT. It codes for CASSLEGRDRGERTEAFF.

This chain links TRBV7-9 with TRBJ2-7; D gene ambiguous. Germline V gives CDR1 SEHNR, CDR2 FQNEAQ (reference sequence). The ends were cut back, 3 bases at V and 0 bases at J, with 9 bases in the middle. The CDR3 is 14 residues long. CDR3 in amino acids: CASSFNPSSYEQYF. The CDR3 DNA reads as TGTGCCAGCAGCTTTAACCCGAGCTCCTACGAGCAGTACTTC.

This clone was seen just once. CDR3 bases: TGTGCCAGTACCACCGGGAATTCACCCCTCCACTTT. The encoded protein is CASTTGNSPLHF. The chain joins TRBV19 to TRBJ1-6; D not certain. From germline, CDR1 is LNHDA and CDR2 SQIVND (reference sequence). The ends were cut back, 7 bases at V and 7 bases at J, with 8 bases in the middle. The CDR3 extends over 12 amino acids.

The chain combines TRBV7-2 with TRBJ2-7, with a weak D call TRBD1 (6 bases). CDR1 is SGHTA, CDR2 FQGNSA, per germline. The V and J ends lost 5 bases and 4 bases respectively, with 18 bases between them. The CDR3 consists of 15 residues. The CDR3 loop is CASSQWTAEGYEQYF. The CDR3, as DNA: TGTGCCAGCAGCCAGTGGACAGCAGAGGGGTACGAGCAGTACTTC.

This clone was found once. The chain recombines TRBV6-6 with TRBJ2-3; 16 bases fit TRBD2. The J segment lost 6 bases and the V segment lost 4 bases, leaving 1 base of the junction unmatched. The CDR3 sequence is 15 residues long. Germline V gene sequence: CDR1 MNHNY, CDR2 SVGAGI (reference sequence). Here the CDR3 reads CASSSGLAGGDTQYF. CDR3 nucleotides: TGTGCCAGCAGTTCGGGACTAGCGGGAGGGGATACGCAGTATTTT.

The genes are TRBV6-1 and TRBJ2-7, with 11 bases that match TRBD1. CDR3 length: 15 residues. CDR1 and CDR2 (germline): MNHNS, SASEGT. Losses at the gene ends were 5 bases for V and 5 bases for J; bases not matched to a gene: 8. DNA of the CDR3: TGTGCCAGCAGTCGTGGGACAGGGGGAAAGAACGAGCAGTACTTC. Translating it yields CASSRGTGGKNEQYF.

The V call is TRBV5-1, the J call TRBJ2-3; tentatively, D is TRBD1 or TRBD2 (5 bases each). Germline-derived CDR1 and CDR2 are SGHRS and YFSETQ. Between the trimmed V and J ends, which lost 4 bases and 1 base, there was a span of 10 bases. CDR3 length: 14 residues. The CDR3 here is CASSPGTGTDTQYF. In nucleotides, the CDR3 is TGCGCCAGCAGCCCAGGGACGGGCACAGATACGCAGTATTTT. Complete variable domain (other parts from reference TRBV5-1 and TRBJ2-3): KAGVTQTPRYLIKTRGQQVTLSCSPISGHRSVSWYQQTPGQGLQFLFEYFSETQRNKGNFPGRFSGRQFSNSRSEMNVSTLELGDSALYLCASSPGTGTDTQYFGPGTRLTVL.